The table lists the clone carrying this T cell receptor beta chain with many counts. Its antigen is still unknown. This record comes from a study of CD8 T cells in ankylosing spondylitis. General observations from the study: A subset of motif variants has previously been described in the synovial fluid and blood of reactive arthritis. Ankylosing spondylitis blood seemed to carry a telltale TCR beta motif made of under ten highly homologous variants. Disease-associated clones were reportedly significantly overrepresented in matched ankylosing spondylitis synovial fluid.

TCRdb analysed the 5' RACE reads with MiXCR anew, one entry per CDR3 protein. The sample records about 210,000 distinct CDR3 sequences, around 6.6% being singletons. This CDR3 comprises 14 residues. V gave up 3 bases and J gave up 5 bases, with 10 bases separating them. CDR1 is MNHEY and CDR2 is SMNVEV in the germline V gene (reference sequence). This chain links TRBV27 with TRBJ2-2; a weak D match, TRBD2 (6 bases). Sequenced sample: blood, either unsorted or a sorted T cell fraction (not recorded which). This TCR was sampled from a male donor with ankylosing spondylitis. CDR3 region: CASSFSGGTGELFF. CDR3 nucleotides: TGTGCCAGCAGTTTCTCCGGGGGAACCGGGGAGCTGTTTTTT.